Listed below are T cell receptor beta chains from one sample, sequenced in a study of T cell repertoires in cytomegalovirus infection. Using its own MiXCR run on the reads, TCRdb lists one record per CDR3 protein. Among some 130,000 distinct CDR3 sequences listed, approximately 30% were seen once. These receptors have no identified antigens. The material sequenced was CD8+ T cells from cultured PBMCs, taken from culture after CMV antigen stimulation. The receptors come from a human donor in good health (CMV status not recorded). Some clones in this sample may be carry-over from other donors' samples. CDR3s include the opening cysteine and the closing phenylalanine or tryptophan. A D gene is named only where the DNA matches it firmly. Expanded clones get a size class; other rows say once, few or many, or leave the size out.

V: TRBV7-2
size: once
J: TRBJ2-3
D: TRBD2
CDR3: CASSPPSGITYTQYF
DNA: TGTGCCAGCAGCCCCCCTAGCGGGATAACATATACGCAGTATTTT

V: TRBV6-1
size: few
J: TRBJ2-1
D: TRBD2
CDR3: CASSHEAGGKDNEQFF
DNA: TGTGCCAGCAGTCATGAAGCGGGGGGGAAAGACAATGAGCAGTTCTTC

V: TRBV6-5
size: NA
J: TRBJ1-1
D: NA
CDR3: CASSFPGTEAFF
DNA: TGTGCCAGCAGCTTCCCCGGAACTGAAGCTTTCTTT

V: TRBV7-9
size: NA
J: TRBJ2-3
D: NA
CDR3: CASRWNTDTQYF
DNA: TGTGCCAGCAGATGGAACACAGATACGCAGTATTTT

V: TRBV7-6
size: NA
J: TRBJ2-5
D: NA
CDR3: CASSLDGQGFAGTQYF
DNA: TGTGCCAGCAGCTTAGACGGTCAGGGGTTCGCAGGGACCCAGTACTTC

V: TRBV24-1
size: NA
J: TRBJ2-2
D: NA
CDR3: CATSDLAIENTGELFF
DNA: TGTGCCACCAGTGATTTAGCCATAGAGAACACCGGGGAGCTGTTTTTT

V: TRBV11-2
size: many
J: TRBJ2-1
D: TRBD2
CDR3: CASSLDASGYNEQFF
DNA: TGTGCCAGCAGCTTAGATGCTAGCGGGTACAATGAGCAGTTCTTC

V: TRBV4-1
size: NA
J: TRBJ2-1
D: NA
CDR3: CASSQWGVYNEQFF
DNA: TGCGCCAGCAGCCAATGGGGGGTCTACAATGAGCAGTTCTTC

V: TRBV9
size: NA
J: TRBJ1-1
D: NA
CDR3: CASSVGGTVNTEAFF
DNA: TGTGCCAGCAGCGTGGGGGGGACGGTGAACACTGAAGCTTTCTTT

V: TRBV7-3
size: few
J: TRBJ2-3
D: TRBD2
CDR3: CASSPSGGPYDTQYF
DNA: TGTGCCAGCAGTCCTAGCGGGGGTCCCTACGATACGCAGTATTTT

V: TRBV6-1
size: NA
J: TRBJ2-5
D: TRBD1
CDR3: CASSEADREETQYF
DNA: TGTGCCAGCAGTGAGGCTGACAGGGAGGAGACCCAGTACTTC

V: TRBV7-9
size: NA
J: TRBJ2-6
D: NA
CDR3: CASSGANVLTF
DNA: TGTGCCAGCAGTGGGGCCAACGTCCTGACTTTC

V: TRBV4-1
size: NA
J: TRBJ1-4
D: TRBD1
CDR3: CASSQPRDRGQKNEKLFF
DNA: TGTGCCAGCAGCCAACCTAGGGACAGGGGGCAAAAGAATGAAAAACTGTTTTTT

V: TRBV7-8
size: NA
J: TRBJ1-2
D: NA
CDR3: CASSLASAGESYGYTF
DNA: TGTGCCAGCAGCTTAGCGAGTGCAGGGGAGAGCTATGGCTACACCTTC

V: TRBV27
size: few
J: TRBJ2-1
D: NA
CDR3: CASRGAGSYNEQFF
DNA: TGTGCCAGCAGGGGAGCGGGTTCCTACAATGAGCAGTTCTTC

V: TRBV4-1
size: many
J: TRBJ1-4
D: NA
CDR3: CASSLGPLDEKLFF
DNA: TGCGCCAGCAGCCTTGGCCCCTTGGATGAAAAACTGTTTTTT

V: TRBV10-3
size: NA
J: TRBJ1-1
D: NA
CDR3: CAISEPPWAANTEAFF
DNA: TGTGCCATCAGTGAACCCCCGTGGGCGGCGAACACTGAAGCTTTCTTT